Included here is one T cell receptor (beta chain) sequence, with context. The antigen remains unidentified. TCR beta CDR3 region amplification was performed from RNA transcripts. HTBI primers were the set used in a first-round RT-PCR of the TCR CDR3. From the multiplex PCR reads, TCRdb called clonotypes with MiXCR, one entry per CDR3 protein. The table includes approximately 740,000 distinct CDR3 sequences, roughly 15% detected once. The data were taken from a study of T cells in Graves' hyperthyroidism and ophthalmopathy. At the level of the study: Peripheral blood was taken when the disease was first diagnosed, before any treatment began. Study results and limitations: Blood also held most thyroid clonotypes expanded beyond 0.001.

Diagnosis relied on clinical symptoms, serum thyroxine and TRAb, thyroid ultrasound and orbital computed tomography. This CDR3 is 14 amino acids long. V lost 7 bases, J lost 2 bases, and 12 bases lay in between. Looked up from germline, CDR1 is LNHDA and CDR2 is SQIVND (reference sequence). Sequencing was done on a sample of blood. The V gene is TRBV19, the J gene TRBJ1-5, with a tentative D call TRBD1 (5 bases). The clonotype comes from a woman aged 18-29 years with Graves' hyperthyroidism. The CDR3 reads CASTYLRGNQPQHF. Here the CDR3 DNA reads TGTGCCAGTACTTACCTCAGGGGCAATCAGCCCCAGCATTTT.